Presented here are 20 T cell receptor beta chains from one specimen sequenced in a study of Ad26.COV2.S vaccination and SARS-CoV-2 variants. Described treatment: about 20 received Ad26.COV2.S at low or high dose, single or two shots; about 5 received placebo; per-sample allocation not given. Sampling occurred on day 63 after the first vaccine or placebo injection. The repertoire was sequenced with immunoSEQ multiplex PCR; TCRdb's copy has only in-frame clones and lacks some. In the table there are 300,000 to 350,000 clones, approximately 86% of which are singletons. The specimen comprised peripheral blood, sampled in a trial of Ad26.COV2.S vaccine versus placebo. The receptors stem from a person between 18 and 60 years old who received the Ad26.COV2.S COVID-19 vaccine or a placebo.

V usage is TRBV4-1 and J usage is TRBJ2-2, with 14 bases matching TRBD2. The V and J ends lost 0 bases and 3 bases, in that order; junction bases with no gene match: 3. CDR1 MGHRA and CDR2 YSYEKL come from the germline V gene. CDR3 size: 18 residues. The CDR3 bases are TGCGCCAGCAGCCAAGATCGGGGACTAGCGGGGGACACCGGGGAGCTGTTTTTT. Encoded protein: CASSQDRGLAGDTGELFF.

V is TRBV18 and J is TRBJ1-6, with TRBD1 matching 9 bases. Trimming at V came to 2 bases and at J to 14 bases, leaving 7 bases not matched to a gene. Germline-derived CDR1 and CDR2 are KGHSH and LQKENI. There are 14 residues in the CDR3. In DNA form, the CDR3 reads TGTGCCAGCTCACCAGGGACAGGGCTTCCATCCCTCCACTTT. It codes for CASSPGTGLPSLHF.

J is TRBJ1-1 and V is TRBV5-1, with D possibly matching TRBD1 (6 bases). The V end lost 3 bases, the J end lost 3 bases, and 15 bases lay between the germline ends. This CDR3 region has 15 residues. Germline V gene sequence: CDR1 SGHRS, CDR2 YFSETQ. CDR3 amino acids: CASSSLGARDTEAFF. CDR3 nucleotides: TGCGCCAGCAGCTCATTGGGGGCGCGGGACACTGAAGCTTTCTTT. Based on the CDR3 plus reference TRBV5-1 and TRBJ1-1, the full variable domain is KAGVTQTPRYLIKTRGQQVTLSCSPISGHRSVSWYQQTPGQGLQFLFEYFSETQRNKGNFPGRFSGRQFSNSRSEMNVSTLELGDSALYLCASSSLGARDTEAFFGQGTRLTVV.

The CDR3 DNA reads TGTGCCAGCTCGACAGGGGCTAATGAAAAACTGTTTTTT. This encodes CASSTGANEKLFF. The chain combines TRBV13 with TRBJ1-4; TRBD1 matches 8 bases. The CDR3 runs 13 residues. In germline, CDR1 is PRHDT, CDR2 FYEKMQ (reference sequence). The V and J ends lost 8 bases and 3 bases, in that order; junction bases with no gene match: 2.

The table lists this clone with a few counts. The V gene is TRBV5-1, the J gene TRBJ1-6, with D unclear. CDR1 is SGHRS, CDR2 YFSETQ, per germline. The CDR3 covers 14 residues. V dropped 0 bases and J dropped 6 bases, with 7 bases sitting between them. CDR3 sequence: CASSLGAGNSPLHF. CDR3 DNA sequence: TGCGCCAGCAGCTTGGGAGCCGGTAATTCACCCCTCCACTTT.

The chain employs TRBV28 and TRBJ2-5; D not resolved. V was pared by 4 bases and J by 4 bases, with 1 base between. The CDR3 spans 10 residues. Looked up from germline, CDR1 is MDHEN and CDR2 is SYDVKM. This chain's CDR3 is CASSSETQYF. CDR3 DNA: TGTGCCAGCAGTTCAGAGACCCAGTACTTC.

The chain couples TRBV2 to TRBJ1-2, with 8 bases that match TRBD1. The CDR3 runs to 14 residues. Germline values: CDR1 SNHLY, CDR2 FYNNEI. Trimming removed 10 bases from V and 0 bases from J; junction bases left unmatched: 7. In DNA form, the CDR3 reads TGTGCCACTAACAGGGACAGGTCTAACTATGGCTACACCTTC. It translates to CATNRDRSNYGYTF. Full variable domain (remainder filled in from reference TRBV2 and TRBJ1-2): EPEVTQTPSHQVTQMGQEVILRCVPISNHLYFYWYRQILGQKVEFLVSFYNNEISEKSEIFDDQFSVERPDGSNFTLKIRSTKLEDSAMYFCATNRDRSNYGYTFGSGTRLTVV.

J is TRBJ2-3 and V is TRBV7-3, with 8 bases aligning to TRBD2. The CDR3 runs to 14 residues. Germline loops: CDR1 SGHTA, CDR2 FQGTGA. With V trimmed by 4 bases and J by 3 bases, 3 bases remained unmatched. The CDR3 loop is CASSSGTSTDTQYF. CDR3 sequence (DNA): TGTGCCAGCAGCTCCGGGACTAGTACAGATACGCAGTATTTT.

J is TRBJ1-6 and V is TRBV7-9; tentatively, D is TRBD1 (6 bases). Germline CDR1 reads SEHNR; CDR2 reads FQNEAQ (reference sequence). V shed 1 base and J shed 7 bases, with 17 bases lying between them. The CDR3 spans 17 residues. The CDR3 DNA sequence: TGTGCCAGCAGCTTAGGAACTAGGGGGGAGATCAATTCACCCCTCCACTTT. It encodes CASSLGTRGEINSPLHF.

This clone was seen once. CDR3 sequence (DNA): TGTGCTAGTGGGAAGACAGGGGTGAGCACTGAAGCTTTCTTT. As protein: CASGKTGVSTEAFF. The rearrangement uses TRBV12-5 and TRBJ1-1; 8 bases match TRBD1. The V gene's germline CDR1 is LGHNT and CDR2 FRNRAP. The CDR3 totals 14 residues. Trimming at V came to 6 bases and at J to 4 bases, leaving 7 bases not matched to a gene. The full variable domain, in which reference TRBV12-5 and TRBJ1-1 provide the parts outside the CDR3, is DARVTQTPRHKVTEMGQEVTMRCQPILGHNTVFWYRQTMMQGLELLAYFRNRAPLDDSGMPKDRFSAEMPDATLATLKIQPSEPRDSAVYFCASGKTGVSTEAFFGQGTRLTVV.

This rearrangement joins TRBV18 to TRBJ1-2; D unresolved. Deletions cut 8 bases from V and 5 bases from J, with 15 bases between. Germline CDR1 KGHSH, CDR2 LQKENI. The CDR3 consists of 13 residues. This CDR3 is CASTNGWEYGYTF. In nucleotides, the CDR3 is TGTGCCAGCACAAACGGCTGGGAGTATGGCTACACCTTC.

The chain carries TRBV5-4 and TRBJ2-5; maybe TRBD2 (5 bases). CDR1 is SGHNT, CDR2 YYREEE, per germline (reference sequence). The ends were cut back, 4 bases at V and 4 bases at J, with 8 bases in the middle. This CDR3 comprises 12 residues. The CDR3 bases are TGTGCCAGCAGCACAAGCGGAGAGACCCAGTACTTC. Translating it yields CASSTSGETQYF.

V and J are TRBV29-1 and TRBJ2-3; D is possibly TRBD2 (6 bases). From germline, CDR1 is SQVTM and CDR2 ANQGSEA. The CDR3 has 12 amino acids. V was trimmed by 4 bases and J by 3 bases, leaving 8 bases between them. Written as DNA, the CDR3 is TGCAGCGTTGTGGAGGGGACAGATACGCAGTATTTT. Protein: CSVVEGTDTQYF.

This chain uses TRBV9 with TRBJ1-3, with D hard to call. Trimming took 1 base from V and 1 from J, leaving 9 bases between them. Germline values: CDR1 SGDLS, CDR2 YYNGEE. This CDR3 region has 15 residues. The DNA of the CDR3 is TGTGCCAGCAGCGTATCCCCCCGGTCTGGAAACACCATATATTTT. Its protein is CASSVSPRSGNTIYF. The full variable domain, its missing parts supplied by reference TRBV9 and TRBJ1-3, is DSGVTQTPKHLITATGQRVTLRCSPRSGDLSVYWYQQSLDQGLQFLIQYYNGEERAKGNILERFSAQQFPDLHSELNLSSLELGDSALYFCASSVSPRSGNTIYFGEGSWLTVV.

This chain connects TRBV5-4 to TRBJ1-6; D unresolved. Trimming cost V 4 bases and J 10 bases, with 15 bases left between them. The CDR3 is made up of 14 amino acids. Per germline, CDR1 SGHNT and CDR2 YYREEE (reference sequence). The CDR3 is CASSGEAGRSPLHF. CDR3 in DNA: TGTGCCAGCAGCGGAGAGGCCGGGCGCTCACCCCTCCACTTT.

The rearrangement uses TRBV4-1 and TRBJ1-1; 7 bases are a match to TRBD1. V trimming: 1 base; J trimming: 5 bases; junction bases outside the gene matches: 13. CDR1 and CDR2 from the germline V gene are MGHRA and YSYEKL. CDR3 length equals 17 residues. The CDR3 region has the DNA TGCGCCAGCAGCCAAGTAAGGGGGCTCGGGGGCTGGACTGAAGCTTTCTTT. It encodes CASSQVRGLGGWTEAFF.

The chain uses TRBV6-7 and TRBJ1-1; D call uncertain. TRBV6-7 belongs to the ORF category, with a function that is uncertain. The CDR3 has 15 amino acids. V dropped 5 bases and J dropped 1 base, with 14 bases sitting between them. CDR3 bases: TGTGCCAGCAGTCTACGTAATCGCCGGAACACTGAAGCTTTCTTT. Translation: CASSLRNRRNTEAFF.

This sequence joins TRBV6-5 and TRBJ2-2; TRBD2 matches at 8 bases. The CDR3 covers 15 residues. The J segment lost 6 bases and the V segment lost 6 bases, leaving 9 bases of the junction unmatched. Germline V gene lookup returns CDR1 MNHEY and CDR2 SVGAGI. CDR3 amino acids: CASRFLRTSSGELFF. In DNA, the CDR3 is TGTGCCAGCAGATTCCTTCGGACTAGCTCCGGGGAGCTGTTTTTT.

The chain's CDR3 is CASNPSSTGPPEAFF. The DNA for the CDR3 is TGTGCCAGCAACCCAAGTTCAACGGGTCCCCCTGAAGCTTTCTTT. This chain connects TRBV6-2 or TRBV6-3 to TRBJ1-1, with no clear D. Germline V gene data show CDR1 as MNHEY and CDR2 as SVGEGT. V lost 7 bases, J lost 6 bases, and 21 bases lay in between. CDR3 length equals 15 residues.

A word on this clone: One end of the junction is discordant with germline, which a read error may explain. The V gene is TRBV7-7, the J gene TRBJ2-1, with TRBD2 identical over 14 bases. The germline V gene has CDR1 SSHAT and CDR2 FNYEAQ (reference sequence). The CDR3 is 17 residues long. CDR3 coding DNA: TGTGCTAGCAGCCTGACTAGCGGGGGGGAGCTATTCAATGAGCAGTTCTTC. It translates to CASSLTSGGELFNEQFF.